Each of the 9 T cell receptor beta chains below was sequenced from the same sample in a study of OX40 agonist ivuxolimab in advanced cancers. Library generation was performed with the immunoSEQ multiplex PCR assay. Entries here come from immuneACCESS through TCRdb and include only in-frame sequences with V and J called. Some clones fail to appear in such tables; in the studies checked, an unresolved V gene covers under half of the shortfall, and the cause of the remainder is unknown. Present in this sample are 20,000 to 25,000 clones, about 87% of which were seen just once. Around 25% of the sample lies in the top ten. This specimen consisted of CD4+ or CD8+ T cells sorted from blood, obtained in a trial of the OX40 agonist ivuxolimab. These receptors were taken from an adult with an advanced solid tumor such as melanoma, head and neck, liver or kidney cancer.

The chain carries TRBV7-6 and TRBJ1-1; D perhaps matches TRBD1 (5 bases). The CDR3 sequence is 13 residues long. Germline CDR1 is SGHVS and CDR2 is FNYEAQ. Trimming cost V 5 bases and J 11 bases, with 18 bases left between them. The CDR3 reads CASSPGTSLGAFF. In nucleotides, the CDR3 is TGTGCCAGCAGCCCTGGGACTTCCCTAGGGGCTTTCTTT.

The V gene is TRBV4-3, the J gene TRBJ1-1; D may be TRBD1 (6 bases). CDR3 length equals 16 residues. Germline V lookup: CDR1 LGHNA, CDR2 YSLEER. V lost 1 base and J lost 1, with 13 bases in between. This CDR3 reads CASSQVIGQTNTEAFF. The CDR3 bases are TGCGCCAGCAGCCAAGTAATTGGACAGACGAACACTGAAGCTTTCTTT.

The J gene is TRBJ2-7, the V gene TRBV6-5, with 9 bases that match TRBD2. Germline V lookup: CDR1 MNHEY, CDR2 SVGAGI. Trimming cost V 1 base and J 4 bases; bases outside gene matches: 5. The CDR3 sequence is 15 residues long. Here the CDR3 reads CASSYYASGGYEQYF. For the CDR3, the DNA is TGTGCCAGCAGTTACTATGCCAGCGGGGGGTACGAGCAGTACTTC.

The chain recombines TRBV5-6 with TRBJ2-3; D gene ambiguous. The CDR3 totals 14 residues. The germline V and J ends were trimmed by 2 bases and 4 bases, with 11 bases remaining between them. Looked up from germline, CDR1 is SGHDT and CDR2 is YYEEEE. This CDR3 is CASSFGRAPDTQYF. In DNA form, the CDR3 reads TGTGCCAGCAGCTTCGGCAGAGCCCCAGATACGCAGTATTTT.

The chain joins TRBV14 to TRBJ2-2, with D hard to call. This CDR3 has 13 amino acids. Germline CDR1 and CDR2: SGHDN and FVKESK. V dropped 6 bases and J dropped 6 bases, with 11 bases sitting between them. CDR3 residues: CASSLVWPGELFF. The CDR3 nucleotides read TGTGCCAGCAGTCTCGTGTGGCCCGGGGAGCTGTTTTTT.

V usage is TRBV7-9 and J usage is TRBJ2-2; D call uncertain. Germline assignment: CDR1 SEHNR and CDR2 FQNEAQ (reference sequence). Trimming stripped 6 bases from V and 0 bases from J, with 8 bases between. The CDR3 has 14 amino acids. CDR3 in DNA: TGTGCCAGCAGTCGCGACCCGAACACCGGGGAGCTGTTTTTT. Translation gives CASSRDPNTGELFF.

This clone appeared once. The chain uses TRBV19 and TRBJ2-5; TRBD1 agrees at 7 bases. V lost 1 base, J lost 1 base, and 3 bases stayed unmatched. In germline, CDR1 is LNHDA, CDR2 SQIVND (reference sequence). This CDR3 region has 15 residues. CDR3 amino acids: CASSIGTGVQETQYF. DNA for the CDR3: TGTGCCAGTAGTATAGGGACAGGAGTCCAAGAGACCCAGTACTTC.

This chain links TRBV5-6 with TRBJ1-5; a weak D match, TRBD1 (6 bases). Germline V gene sequence: CDR1 SGHDT, CDR2 YYEEEE. V was clipped by 3 bases and J by 6 bases, with 13 bases between them. CDR3 length equals 14 residues. In DNA, the CDR3 is TGTGCCAGCAGCTCCCGGGGGCCGCGTCAGCCCCAGCATTTT. It is translated as CASSSRGPRQPQHF. The entire variable domain, with the rest obtained from reference TRBV5-6 and TRBJ1-5, is as follows: DAGVTQSPTHLIKTRGQQVTLRCSPKSGHDTVSWYQQALGQGPQFIFQYYEEEERQRGNFPDRFSGHQFPNYSSELNVNALLLGDSALYLCASSSRGPRQPQHFGDGTRLSIL.

Written as DNA, the CDR3 is TGCGCCACCCTGGGGGGTGGGTATGGCTACACCTTC. It translates to CATLGGGYGYTF. This chain joins TRBV4-1 and TRBJ1-2; the D gene is possibly TRBD1 (5 bases). Trimming took off 10 bases at V and 5 bases at J, with 14 bases between the two ends. There are 12 residues in the CDR3. Germline assignment: CDR1 MGHRA and CDR2 YSYEKL.